These 26 T cell receptor beta chains came from one sample sequenced in a study of Ad26.COV2.S vaccination and SARS-CoV-2 variants. Repertoires were generated with immunoSEQ multiplex PCR, while TCRdb's copy carries only in-frame clones and drops some. The repertoire has some 460,000 clones, roughly nine tenths of them found once; the top ten carry 1.7%. Sample treatment: about 20 received Ad26.COV2.S at low or high dose, single or two shots; five or six received placebo; per-sample allocation not given. The samples date from day 63 after the first vaccine or placebo injection. This material consisted of peripheral blood, taken in a trial of Ad26.COV2.S vaccine versus placebo. These receptors were obtained from a person between 18 and 65 years old who received the Ad26.COV2.S COVID-19 vaccine or a placebo.

This chain links TRBV7-9 with TRBJ1-5, with D unresolved. Looked up from germline, CDR1 is SEHNR and CDR2 is FQNEAQ (reference sequence). V lost 5 bases to trimming and J lost 8 bases, with 13 bases between them. There are 13 residues in the CDR3. This CDR3 is CASSPSGLEPQHF. The CDR3 coding sequence is TGTGCCAGCAGCCCTTCCGGTTTGGAGCCCCAGCATTTT.

This chain joins TRBV7-2 and TRBJ2-3, with D maybe TRBD2 (6 bases). The CDR3 is 15 amino acids. Germline V gene lookup returns CDR1 SGHTA and CDR2 FQGNSA. V was cut by 1 base and J by 1 base, with 9 bases left in between. CDR3 region: CASSLGGLGTDTQYF. Here the CDR3 DNA reads TGTGCCAGCAGCTTAGGGGGACTCGGCACAGATACGCAGTATTTT.

The chain links TRBV6-6 to TRBJ2-7; 7 bases line up with TRBD1. This CDR3 region has 16 residues. CDR1 is MNHNY and CDR2 is SVGAGI in the germline V gene (reference sequence). Trimming at V came to 0 bases and at J to 2 bases, leaving 7 bases not matched to a gene. CDR3 amino acids: CASSYSEYRGTYEQYF. The CDR3 DNA reads TGTGCCAGCAGTTACTCGGAGTACAGGGGAACCTACGAGCAGTACTTC.

This chain uses TRBV5-8 with TRBJ2-3; 7 bases map to TRBD1. The CDR3 runs 13 residues. In germline, CDR1 is SGHTS, CDR2 YDEGEE. The V gene end was trimmed by 7 bases and the J gene end by 1 base; junction bases not matched to a gene: 3. The chain's CDR3 is CASGDSRTDTQYF. As DNA, the CDR3 is TGTGCCAGCGGGGACAGCCGCACAGATACGCAGTATTTT.

This clone has a single count. This chain connects TRBV21-1 to TRBJ2-2; no DNA check was done on the table's D call, TRBD1. TRBV21-1 is noted as a pseudogene. The CDR3 is made up of 20 amino acids. The CDR3 DNA follows: TGTGCCAGCAGCAAAGCCGCCCAAGCCGACAGTCAAACGAACACCGGGGAGCTGTTTTTT. Protein: CASSKAAQADSQTNTGELFF.

The rearrangement links TRBV28 to TRBJ1-6; D unclear. V gave up 0 bases and J gave up 0 bases, with 6 bases separating them. The V gene's germline CDR1 is MDHEN and CDR2 SYDVKM. The CDR3 length is 16 residues. The CDR3: CASSLWGSSYNSPLHF. In DNA form, the CDR3 reads TGTGCCAGCAGTTTATGGGGGAGCTCCTATAATTCACCCCTCCACTTT.

The chain combines TRBV7-3 with TRBJ1-6; 10 bases match TRBD1. The germline V gene has CDR1 SGHTA and CDR2 FQGTGA. V was pared by 5 bases and J by 10 bases, with 5 bases of the junction left unmatched. The CDR3 consists of 14 residues. CDR3 in amino acids: CASSPGQGSSPLHF. In nucleotides, the CDR3 is TGTGCCAGCAGCCCGGGACAGGGGAGCTCACCCCTCCACTTT.

The rearrangement uses TRBV19 and TRBJ1-5, with TRBD1 identical over 8 bases. V was pared by 5 bases and J by 2 bases, with 8 bases of the junction left unmatched. CDR3 length equals 16 residues. Germline CDR1 reads LNHDA; CDR2 reads SQIVND (reference sequence). In nucleotides, the CDR3 is TGTGCCAGTAGTGAAACCGGGACAGGTGGCAATCAGCCCCAGCATTTT. The encoded protein is CASSETGTGGNQPQHF.

This clone showed up just once. The V call is TRBV6-5, the J call TRBJ2-7; 7 positions agree with TRBD1. The CDR3 covers 14 residues. Trimming cost V 5 bases and J 2 bases; bases outside gene matches: 6. CDR1 and CDR2 (germline): MNHEY, SVGAGI. In DNA form, the CDR3 reads TGTGCCAGCAGTAGACTACAGGGGACCTACGAGCAGTACTTC. Protein: CASSRLQGTYEQYF.

The V gene is TRBV11-2, the J gene TRBJ2-2; D is uncertain. The germline V and J ends were trimmed by 1 base and 8 bases, with 11 bases remaining between them. This CDR3 is built from 14 residues. Germline loops: CDR1 SGHAT, CDR2 FQNNGV. CDR3 nucleotide sequence: TGTGCCAGCAGCTTAGGTGGCCCTGGAGGGGAGCTGTTTTTT. This translates into CASSLGGPGGELFF.

The chain has TRBV5-8 and TRBJ2-5; TRBD1 might be the D (6 bases). Per the germline V gene, CDR1 is SGHTS and CDR2 is YDEGEE. This CDR3 comprises 14 residues. The V end was cut by 4 bases, the J end by 9 bases, with 19 bases between. The CDR3 is CASSGQLGFRAQYF. CDR3 coding DNA: TGTGCCAGCAGCGGACAGTTGGGGTTTAGGGCCCAGTACTTC. Drawing the rest from reference TRBV5-8 and TRBJ2-5, the complete variable domain is EAGVTQSPTHLIKTRGQQATLRCSPISGHTSVYWYQQALGLGLQFLLWYDEGEERNRGNFPPRFSGRQFPNYSSELNVNALELEDSALYLCASSGQLGFRAQYFGPGTRLLVL.

The chain has TRBV19 and TRBJ1-4, with D perhaps matching TRBD1 (5 bases). There are 14 residues in the CDR3. The ends were cut back, 9 bases at V and 5 bases at J, with 16 bases in the middle. Germline values: CDR1 LNHDA, CDR2 SQIVND (reference sequence). The CDR3 region has the DNA TGTGCCAGCCAATCGGGGACGAGGAATGAAAAACTGTTTTTT. Residues: CASQSGTRNEKLFF.

This rearrangement joins TRBV4-1 to TRBJ1-2; a possible D gene is TRBD1 (5 bases). Germline CDR1 is MGHRA and CDR2 is YSYEKL. The CDR3 length is 18 residues. V gave up 1 base and J gave up 4 bases, with 22 bases separating them. The CDR3 is CASSQGPGIRSNSYGYTF. The CDR3 DNA is TGCGCCAGCAGCCAAGGTCCAGGGATTCGGTCAAACTCCTATGGCTACACCTTC.

The chain couples TRBV3-1 (or the pseudogene TRBV3-2) to TRBJ1-5, with D hard to call. The CDR3 loop spans 13 amino acids. V gave up 0 bases and J gave up 7 bases, with 7 bases separating them. CDR1 and CDR2 from the germline V gene are LGHDT and YNNKEL (reference sequence). The CDR3 coding sequence is TGTGCCAGCAGCCAAGATTGGCGGCAGCCCCAGCATTTT. It yields the protein CASSQDWRQPQHF.

The gene calls are TRBV11-2 and TRBJ1-4; D call uncertain. This CDR3 is 16 amino acids long. Germline lookup yields CDR1 SGHAT and CDR2 FQNNGV. V was shortened by 0 bases and J by 5 bases, with 13 bases between the two germline ends. CDR3 sequence: CASSLDSRIKNEKLFF. CDR3 DNA: TGTGCCAGCAGCTTAGACTCAAGGATCAAAAATGAAAAACTGTTTTTT.

J is TRBJ2-1 and V is TRBV7-2; D uncertain. CDR1 and CDR2 from the germline V gene are SGHTA and FQGNSA. Trimming cost V 0 bases and J 0 bases, with 6 bases left between them. This CDR3 comprises 15 residues. CDR3 region: CASSLAPHSYNEQFF. CDR3 bases: TGTGCCAGCAGCTTAGCGCCCCACTCCTACAATGAGCAGTTCTTC.

The chain combines TRBV7-9 with TRBJ2-1; 8 positions match TRBD1. With V trimmed by 5 bases and J by 5 bases, 8 bases remained unmatched. The germline gives CDR1 SEHNR, CDR2 FQNEAQ (reference sequence). CDR3 size: 15 residues. CDR3 nucleotides: TGTGCCAGCAGCGAGGACAGGGCGATAAACAATGAGCAGTTCTTC. Its translation is CASSEDRAINNEQFF.

The rearrangement joins TRBV24-1 to TRBJ1-3; TRBD1 matches 11 bases. This CDR3 is built from 17 residues. The V segment lost 12 bases and the J segment 6 bases; nucleotides outside the gene matches: 18. Per the germline V gene, CDR1 is KGHDR and CDR2 is SFDVKD. The chain's CDR3 is CASSRDRGEQDQNTIYF. CDR3 bases: TGTGCCTCCTCCCGGGACAGGGGGGAACAAGACCAAAACACCATATATTTT.

The V gene is TRBV10-3, the J gene TRBJ1-2; a possible D gene is TRBD1 (5 bases). Trimming took off 10 bases at V and 2 bases at J, with 23 bases between the two ends. The CDR3 spans 16 residues. CDR1 ENHRY and CDR2 SYGVKD come from the germline V gene. CDR3 sequence reads: CATRGTNDQLNYGYTF. The CDR3 bases are TGTGCCACCCGAGGGACCAACGACCAACTAAACTATGGCTACACCTTC.

The CDR3 sequence is CASSFGASSGVYGYTF. The CDR3 DNA sequence: TGTGCCAGCAGTTTCGGGGCATCATCCGGGGTTTATGGCTACACCTTC. The chain is built from TRBV6-2 or TRBV6-3 and TRBJ1-2, with a possible D match to TRBD1 (5 bases). Germline V CDR1 and CDR2: MNHEY, SVGEGT. The V gene lost 4 bases and the J gene lost 5 bases, with 20 bases spanning the gap. The CDR3 is 16 amino acids.

The chain is built from TRBV6-4 and TRBJ2-3, with D unresolved. The germline V gene encodes CDR1 MRHNA and CDR2 SNTAGT. The CDR3 extends over 15 amino acids. Deletions cut 0 bases from V and 3 bases from J, with 10 bases between. The CDR3, as DNA: TGTGCCAGCAGTGACTCGCCTTTTTCTACAGATACGCAGTATTTT. Amino acid sequence: CASSDSPFSTDTQYF.

V gene TRBV7-3 combines with J gene TRBJ1-1; TRBD1 might be the D (5 bases). Trimming cost V 5 bases and J 7 bases, with 29 bases left between them. CDR3 size: 18 residues. CDR1 SGHTA and CDR2 FQGTGA come from the germline V gene. As DNA, the CDR3 is TGTGCCAGCAGCCCTCAGGGCGGACGACAGCGGCAATTCAATGAAGCTTTCTTT. This sequence encodes CASSPQGGRQRQFNEAFF.

The chain has TRBV18 and TRBJ2-3, with 8 nucleotides matching TRBD1. Germline V gene lookup returns CDR1 KGHSH and CDR2 LQKENI. The CDR3 runs 15 residues. Trimming removed 6 bases from V and 4 bases from J; junction bases left unmatched: 9. CDR3 DNA sequence: TGTGCCAGCTCCCTGGGACAGGCCCCCCCAGATACGCAGTATTTT. It is translated as CASSLGQAPPDTQYF.

V gene TRBV4-3 combines with J gene TRBJ2-3; 10 bases line up with TRBD2. Unmatched junction bases numbered 13, after V lost 0 bases and J lost 10 bases. Germline assignment: CDR1 LGHNA and CDR2 YSLEER. The CDR3 sequence is 17 residues long. The CDR3 protein is CASSQDTSSGGASPQYF. The CDR3, as DNA: TGCGCCAGCAGCCAAGATACCTCTAGCGGGGGAGCCTCCCCGCAGTATTTT.

The chain joins TRBV6-5 to TRBJ1-2; D not resolved. The CDR3 runs 13 residues. Trimming took 5 bases from V and 8 from J, leaving 15 bases between them. Per the germline V gene, CDR1 is MNHEY and CDR2 is SVGAGI. The CDR3, as DNA: TGTGCCAGCAGTAACCGGGGTTTTGGAGGCTACACCTTC. It yields the protein CASSNRGFGGYTF.

The CDR3 region is CASSQDLAGGKLRQYF. DNA of the CDR3: TGTGCCAGCAGCCAAGATCTAGCGGGAGGGAAACTGCGGCAGTACTTC. The rearrangement joins TRBV3-1 (or the pseudogene TRBV3-2) to TRBJ2-7, with 12 bases matching TRBD2. CDR1 LGHDT and CDR2 YNNKEL come from the germline V gene (reference sequence). CDR3 length: 16 amino acids. V trimming: 0 bases; J trimming: 9 bases; junction bases outside the gene matches: 9.